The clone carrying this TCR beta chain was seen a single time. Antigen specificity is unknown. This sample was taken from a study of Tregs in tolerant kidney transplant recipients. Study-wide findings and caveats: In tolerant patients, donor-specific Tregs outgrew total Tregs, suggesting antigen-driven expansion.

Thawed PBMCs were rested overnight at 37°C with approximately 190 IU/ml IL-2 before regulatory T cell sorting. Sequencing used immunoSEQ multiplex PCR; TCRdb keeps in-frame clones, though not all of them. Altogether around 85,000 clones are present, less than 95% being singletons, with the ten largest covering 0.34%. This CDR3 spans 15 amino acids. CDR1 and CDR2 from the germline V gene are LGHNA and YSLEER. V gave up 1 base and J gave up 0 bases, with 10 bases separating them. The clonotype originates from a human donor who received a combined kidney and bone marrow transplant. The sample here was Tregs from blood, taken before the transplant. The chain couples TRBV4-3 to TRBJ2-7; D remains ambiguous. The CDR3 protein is CASSQGFSTSYEQYF. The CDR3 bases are TGCGCCAGCAGCCAAGGGTTTTCTACCTCCTACGAGCAGTACTTC.